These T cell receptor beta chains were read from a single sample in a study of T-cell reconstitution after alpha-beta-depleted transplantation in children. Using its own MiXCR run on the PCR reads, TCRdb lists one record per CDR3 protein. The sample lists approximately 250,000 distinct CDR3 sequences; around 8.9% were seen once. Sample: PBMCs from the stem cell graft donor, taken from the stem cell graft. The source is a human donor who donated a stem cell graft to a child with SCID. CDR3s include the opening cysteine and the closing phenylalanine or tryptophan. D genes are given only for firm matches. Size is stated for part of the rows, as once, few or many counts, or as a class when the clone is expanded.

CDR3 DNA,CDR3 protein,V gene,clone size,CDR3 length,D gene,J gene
TGCGCCAGCAGCCCCGGGACAGGGGACTCAAACAACATTCAGTACTTC,CASSPGTGDSNNIQYF,TRBV5-1,many,16,TRBD1,TRBJ2-4
TGTGCCAGCAGTTCACTAGCGGGGAGAGGAGCCAAAAACATTCAGTACTTC,CASSSLAGRGAKNIQYF,TRBV6-5,many,17,TRBD2,TRBJ2-4
TGTGCCAGCGGACACTTCAACACTGAAGCTTTCTTT,CASGHFNTEAFF,TRBV19,NA,12,NA,TRBJ1-1
TGCAGTGCTACCCCCTCACTAGCGGGGGGGCTAGGTACGCAGTATTTT,CSATPSLAGGLGTQYF,TRBV20-1,many,16,TRBD2,TRBJ2-3
TGCGCCAGCAGCTTACGACAGGGTTCCCCTAAAGAGACCCAGTACTTC,CASSLRQGSPKETQYF,TRBV5-1,many,16,TRBD1,TRBJ2-5
TGTGCCAGCAGCCCGAGACAGTGGAAGGAGACCCAGTACTTC,CASSPRQWKETQYF,TRBV11-2,NA,14,NA,TRBJ2-5
TGCGCCAGCAGCAGGGGACAGACTTATGGCTACACCTTC,CASSRGQTYGYTF,TRBV5-1,many,13,TRBD1,TRBJ1-2
TGTGCCAGCAGTTTGTCCGGGACACAACAAGAGACCCAGTACTTC,CASSLSGTQQETQYF,TRBV27,many,15,NA,TRBJ2-5
TGTGCCAGCAGGGTATATTCGGGTTACGAGCAGTACTTC,CASRVYSGYEQYF,TRBV6-1,many,13,NA,TRBJ2-7
TGTGCCAGCAGTTTAAGTTTTTTGGGGGGGGGAACCTACGAGCAGTACTTC,CASSLSFLGGGTYEQYF,TRBV12-3/TRBV12-4,many,17,TRBD2,TRBJ2-7
TGTGCCAGCAGCCCCGATGGACTAGCGGGGGGCACAGATACGCAGTATTTT,CASSPDGLAGGTDTQYF,TRBV7-2,many,17,TRBD2,TRBJ2-3
TGTGCCAGCAGCTTAGAACGGGGCATTAATGAAAAACTGTTTTTT,CASSLERGINEKLFF,TRBV11-2,many,15,NA,TRBJ1-4
TGCGCCAGCAGCTTGGCGGGGTATAATGGTTCACCCCTCCACTTT,CASSLAGYNGSPLHF,TRBV5-1,NA,15,NA,TRBJ1-6
TGCAGTGCTAGAGAGTCCTATGAGCAGTTCTTC,CSARESYEQFF,TRBV20-1,many,11,NA,TRBJ2-1
TGTGCCAGCAGTTCAGTCCACCTCCGGGGTGGTTTCGAGCAGTACTTC,CASSSVHLRGGFEQYF,TRBV12-3/TRBV12-4,many,16,NA,TRBJ2-7
TGTGCCAGCAAGCAGGGACAGATAAACATTCAGTACTTC,CASKQGQINIQYF,TRBV6-6,many,13,TRBD1,TRBJ2-4
TGTGCCAGCAGCCAATACCCCAGGGCCCAGCCCCAGCATTTT,CASSQYPRAQPQHF,TRBV3-1,many,14,NA,TRBJ1-5
TGTGCCAGCAGCAATGGGCACAACGGCTACGAGCAGTACTTC,CASSNGHNGYEQYF,TRBV7-9,NA,14,NA,TRBJ2-7
TGTGCCAGCAGCCTTACAGGGCCCGATCAGCCCCAGCATTTT,CASSLTGPDQPQHF,TRBV7-2,many,14,NA,TRBJ1-5
TGTGCCAGCAGCTTAGGTGGGCAGGGACACACCATATACTTC,CASSLGGQGHTIYF,TRBV7-9,many,14,NA,TRBJ2-7
TGTGCCAGCAGCCAAGTTGGTAGAGGTGCCGGGGAGCTGTTTTTT,CASSQVGRGAGELFF,TRBV3-1,few,15,NA,TRBJ2-2
TGTGCCAGCAGTTTTGGATCTCGGGACACAGGCTCCTACGAGCAGTACTTC,CASSFGSRDTGSYEQYF,TRBV12-3/TRBV12-4,many,17,NA,TRBJ2-7
TGCAGTGCAGCGGGGGTGGGCCGCTACGAGCAGTACTTC,CSAAGVGRYEQYF,TRBV20-1,many,13,TRBD2,TRBJ2-7
TGCAGCTACCAGAACACTGAAGCTTTCTTT,CSYQNTEAFF,TRBV29-1,many,10,NA,TRBJ1-1
TGCAGTGCTAGGGATTGGACAGGGGAAGGCTACACCTTC,CSARDWTGEGYTF,TRBV20-1,few,13,TRBD1,TRBJ1-2
TGTGCCAGCAGCCCGGGACTTCTAGTGGGGGAGCTGTTTTTT,CASSPGLLVGELFF,TRBV11-2,many,14,NA,TRBJ2-2
TGTGCCAGCAGCAAAGGTACAGTGAACACTGAAGCTTTCTTT,CASSKGTVNTEAFF,TRBV21-1,many,14,NA,TRBJ1-1
TGCGCCAGCAGCTCCGATCTCGGGGAGACCCAGTACTTC,CASSSDLGETQYF,TRBV5-1,many,13,NA,TRBJ2-5
TGCGCCAGCAGCCTGACAGGAGATAATGAAAAACTGTTTTTT,CASSLTGDNEKLFF,TRBV5-1,once,14,NA,TRBJ1-4
TGTGCCAGCAGCTTAGCTGGGCAGAACACCATATATTTT,CASSLAGQNTIYF,TRBV7-2,many,13,NA,TRBJ1-3
TGTGCCAGCAGCTCGCTTTCATACTTGGGAAAACTGTTTTTT,CASSSLSYLGKLFF,TRBV7-2,few,14,NA,TRBJ1-4
TGTGCCAGCTCCCGCGGGAGAAGAGGTGGGAGCAATCAGCCCCAGCATTTT,CASSRGRRGGSNQPQHF,TRBV12-3/TRBV12-4,many,17,NA,TRBJ1-5
TGCAGTGCGGAACCCACGGGGCTAGGTCAGCCCCAGCATTTT,CSAEPTGLGQPQHF,TRBV20-1,many,14,NA,TRBJ1-5
TGCGCCAGCAGTGAGTCCGGAGGAGCCAGGACCACAGATACGCAGTATTTT,CASSESGGARTTDTQYF,TRBV10-1,many,17,NA,TRBJ2-3
TGCAGTGCTAGAGACCTAGACAGACCGGATTCCTACGAGCAGTACTTC,CSARDLDRPDSYEQYF,TRBV20-1,many,16,NA,TRBJ2-7
TGTGCCAGCAGCCCTGGGACAGGCTACGAGCAGTACTTC,CASSPGTGYEQYF,TRBV7-3,many,13,TRBD1,TRBJ2-7
TGTGCCAGCAGTCCGGACAGTCCGAGCACAGATACGCAGTATTTT,CASSPDSPSTDTQYF,TRBV6-2/TRBV6-3,NA,15,NA,TRBJ2-3
TGCGCCAGCAGCCAGCTGGCGGGGGGGCCGCCAGATACGCAGTATTTT,CASSQLAGGPPDTQYF,TRBV5-1,many,16,TRBD2,TRBJ2-3
TGTGCCAGCAGCTTAGACGGGAACACAGATACGCAGTATTTT,CASSLDGNTDTQYF,TRBV7-2,many,14,NA,TRBJ2-3
TGTGCCAGCAGTGATGAGAGTGGAGTAACCTCTTACTTC,CASSDESGVTSYF,TRBV25-1,many,13,NA,TRBJ2-7
TGTGCCAGCAGCGTAGGGACCGATGAGCAGTTCTTC,CASSVGTDEQFF,TRBV7-2,NA,12,NA,TRBJ2-1
TGTGCCAGCAGTTTTGAAAGGGGCGGTTCACCCCTCCACTTT,CASSFERGGSPLHF,TRBV27,many,14,NA,TRBJ1-6
TGTGCCAGCAGTTTACCCAACAGGGACCACACTGAAGCTTTCTTT,CASSLPNRDHTEAFF,TRBV28,many,15,NA,TRBJ1-1
TGCGCCAGCAGCTTTCGGCAGGGGAAAAACATTCAGTACTTC,CASSFRQGKNIQYF,TRBV5-1,many,14,NA,TRBJ2-4
TGTGCCATCGGGACAGTCAACACCGGGGAGCTGTTTTTT,CAIGTVNTGELFF,TRBV10-3,many,13,TRBD1,TRBJ2-2
TGTGCCAGTAGTTGGGCCAACACCGGGGAGCTGTTTTTT,CASSWANTGELFF,TRBV19,NA,13,NA,TRBJ2-2
TGTGCCAGCAGCTTAAAGTCCAAGCTTGGGGACTACAATGAGCAGTTCTTC,CASSLKSKLGDYNEQFF,TRBV7-9,NA,17,NA,TRBJ2-1
TGTGCCAGCAGTTACTCGACTAGCTACAATGAGCAGTTCTTC,CASSYSTSYNEQFF,TRBV6-2/TRBV6-3,many,14,NA,TRBJ2-1
TGCAGCGTCAAAAAACCGGGACTTAACCAAGAGACCCAGTACTTC,CSVKKPGLNQETQYF,TRBV29-1,many,15,NA,TRBJ2-5
TGTGCCAGCAGCCAAGATCTTTGGCGGGGGAGGCACCCCGGGGAGCTGTTTTTT,CASSQDLWRGRHPGELFF,TRBV4-2,many,18,TRBD2,TRBJ2-2
TGCGCCAGCGGCTTGGCAGACGGGACTGAAGCTTTCTTT,CASGLADGTEAFF,TRBV5-1,many,13,NA,TRBJ1-1
TGCGCCAGCAGCCAGGGACCCGGGGGGAATGAAAAACTGTTTTTT,CASSQGPGGNEKLFF,TRBV4-3,NA,15,NA,TRBJ1-4
TGCAGTGCTTACGGCGTGAAGTTCGGGAGGGGCAATCAGCCCCAGCATTTT,CSAYGVKFGRGNQPQHF,TRBV20-1,many,17,NA,TRBJ1-5
TGTGCCAGCAGTTTTCGTGGTTCTCTCCACTTT,CASSFRGSLHF,TRBV12-3/TRBV12-4,many,11,NA,TRBJ1-6
TGTGCCAGCAGCTTGGTTCGGAGGACACTCCGGAGGTATGAGCAGTTCTTC,CASSLVRRTLRRYEQFF,TRBV7-8,NA,17,NA,TRBJ2-1
TGTGCCAGCAGCTTAGTGGGGCGGACGCAAGAGACCCAGTACTTC,CASSLVGRTQETQYF,TRBV7-2,many,15,NA,TRBJ2-5
TGTGCCAGCAGCACCGGACGGGAAGAGACCCAGTACTTC,CASSTGREETQYF,TRBV7-3,many,13,NA,TRBJ2-5